This TCR beta chain was documented in a study of blood T cell repertoires in COVID-19. This CDR3 is 12 amino acids long. Germline-derived CDR1 and CDR2 are LGHDT and YNNKEL (reference sequence). Trimming took off 0 bases at V and 12 bases at J, with 12 bases between the two ends. This table comes from immunoSEQ multiplex PCR, and its TCRdb copy is limited to in-frame clones, with some not included. Of about 160,000 clones listed, around 87% are singletons. Participants had their cohort set by participant-reported clinical history. Two consecutive negative NP/OP PCR tests, clearance, or resolved symptoms defined Cohort 3 recovery.

The TCR was taken from a woman in her fifties or sixties who had recovered from COVID-19. This chain links TRBV3-1 (or the pseudogene TRBV3-2) with TRBJ2-7, with D possibly being TRBD2 (6 bases). The sequencing sample was made of PBMCs or T cells enriched from blood (not recorded which). The CDR3 region is CASSQDGRGRYF. Written as DNA, the CDR3 is TGTGCCAGCAGCCAAGATGGGCGGGGAAGGTACTTC.